This T cell receptor beta chain was recorded in a study of metastatic and nonmetastatic thyroid tumors. Study as a whole: Repertoires were compared across blood and tumor or nodule tissue from malignant and benign thyroid patients. General study points: Within blood and tumor, benign nodules reportedly had significantly lower TCR beta diversity than malignant thyroid tumors did.

Thyroid surgery was performed in patients who had received no treatment beforehand. This clone was seen repeatedly, ten times or more. Its antigen is not known. CDR1 and CDR2 (germline): SGDLS, YYNGEE. The CDR3 is 14 amino acids. V lost 3 bases and J 0 bases, leaving 9 bases between the germline ends. TCRdb re-processed the PCR reads through MiXCR. This table has 35,000 to 50,000 clones, approximately 13% appearing once. This clonotype was sampled from a female donor with papillary thyroid cancer or a benign thyroid nodule (not recorded which). Some clones in this sample may be carry-over from other donors' samples. Specimen: blood. The J gene is TRBJ2-5, the V gene TRBV9; D gene uncertain. As DNA, the CDR3 is TGTGCCAGCAGCGAAGGACGCAACCAAGAGACCCAGTACTTC. Amino acids: CASSEGRNQETQYF.